Listed here are 9 T cell receptor beta chains from one sample, sequenced in a study of CD8 T cells in Susac syndrome. Random hexamers were used to reverse transcribe an amount of about 0.45 to 1 ug RNA. TCRdb independently ran MiXCR on the immunoSEQ multiplex PCR reads; one entry per CDR3 protein. The sample records 160,000 or so distinct CDR3 sequences, roughly 96% being singletons. Sequencing used CD8+ T cells from PBMCs. Source of these receptors: a human donor with multiple sclerosis.

The chain employs TRBV29-1 and TRBJ1-2, with D possibly matching TRBD1 (5 bases). Trimming removed 4 bases at V and 4 bases at J, with 7 bases between. This CDR3 has 11 amino acids. From germline, CDR1 is SQVTM and CDR2 ANQGSEA. CDR3 nucleotide sequence: TGCAGCGTTGGGGGGACCTATGGCTACACCTTC. This translates into CSVGGTYGYTF.

The chain recombines TRBV2 with TRBJ2-5, with D possibly called TRBD1 or TRBD2 (5 bases each). The germline V and J ends were trimmed by 6 bases and 1 base, with 15 bases remaining between them. The CDR3 totals 15 residues. CDR1 and CDR2 from the germline V gene are SNHLY and FYNNEI. The chain's CDR3 is CASSLGETSQETQYF. As DNA, the CDR3 is TGTGCCAGCAGCCTAGGGGAGACTTCCCAAGAGACCCAGTACTTC. Full variable domain (outside the CDR3, taken from reference TRBV2 and TRBJ2-5): EPEVTQTPSHQVTQMGQEVILRCVPISNHLYFYWYRQILGQKVEFLVSFYNNEISEKSEIFDDQFSVERPDGSNFTLKIRSTKLEDSAMYFCASSLGETSQETQYFGPGTRLLVL.

The chain joins TRBV28 to TRBJ2-7; D unresolved. Trimming cost V 5 bases and J 1 base, with 9 bases left between them. Germline V CDR1 and CDR2: MDHEN, SYDVKM. The CDR3 loop spans 13 amino acids. CDR3 sequence: CASSPWGSYEQYF. In DNA, the CDR3 is TGTGCCAGCAGTCCCTGGGGATCCTACGAGCAGTACTTC. The whole variable domain, filled in from reference TRBV28 and TRBJ2-7, reads DVKVTQSSRYLVKRTGEKVFLECVQDMDHENMFWYRQDPGLGLRLIYFSYDVKMKEKGDIPEGYSVSREKKERFSLILESASTNQTSMYLCASSPWGSYEQYFGPGTRLTVT.

The chain combines TRBV25-1 with TRBJ2-7; possible D gene TRBD2, 7 bases. Germline CDR1 reads MGHDK; CDR2 reads SYGVNS. The CDR3 consists of 13 residues. V was clipped by 6 bases and J by 7 bases, with 16 bases between them. The CDR3 bases are TGTGCCAGCAGCGCTGGGGGGGCGAGGGAGCAGTACTTC. This translates into CASSAGGAREQYF.

The rearrangement uses TRBV4-1 and TRBJ2-1; 11 bases line up with TRBD1. Germline loops: CDR1 MGHRA, CDR2 YSYEKL. This CDR3 spans 15 amino acids. The V segment lost 1 base and the J segment 9 bases; nucleotides outside the gene matches: 5. CDR3 loop: CASSQARTGGIEQFF. CDR3 DNA: TGCGCCAGCAGCCAAGCACGGACAGGGGGCATTGAGCAGTTCTTC.

The chain has TRBV6-5 and TRBJ1-6, with TRBD1 identical over 8 bases. The CDR3 contains 16 residues. From germline, CDR1 is MNHEY and CDR2 SVGAGI. The V segment lost 2 bases and the J segment 8 bases; nucleotides outside the gene matches: 8. This CDR3 is CASSYIPGGIDSPLHF. CDR3 DNA sequence: TGTGCCAGCAGTTACATCCCAGGGGGCATTGATTCACCCCTCCACTTT.

The chain recombines TRBV28 with TRBJ2-5; D is unresolved. V lost 5 bases to trimming and J lost 3 bases, with 10 bases between them. Germline CDR1 is MDHEN and CDR2 is SYDVKM. This CDR3 has 13 residues. Here the CDR3 reads CASSADLEETQYF. The CDR3 DNA is TGTGCCAGCAGTGCGGACCTTGAAGAGACCCAGTACTTC. The full variable domain, with the rest looked up from reference TRBV28 and TRBJ2-5, is DVKVTQSSRYLVKRTGEKVFLECVQDMDHENMFWYRQDPGLGLRLIYFSYDVKMKEKGDIPEGYSVSREKKERFSLILESASTNQTSMYLCASSADLEETQYFGPGTRLLVL.

The CDR3: CAWSEITEAFF. Here the CDR3 DNA reads TGTGCCTGGTCGGAGATCACTGAAGCTTTCTTT. The chain recombines TRBV30 with TRBJ1-1; D gene uncertain. V was trimmed by 5 bases and J by 4 bases, leaving 8 bases between them. The CDR3 sequence is 11 residues long. Looked up from germline, CDR1 is GTSNPN and CDR2 is SVGIG (reference sequence).

The chain joins TRBV9 to TRBJ2-7; D tentatively reads TRBD1 or TRBD2 (6 bases each). CDR1 is SGDLS, CDR2 YYNGEE, per germline. The CDR3 covers 16 residues. V was shortened by 0 bases and J by 2 bases, with 15 bases between the two germline ends. The CDR3, as DNA: TGTGCCAGCAGCGTAGGGGGGGCAGGAGACACCTACGAGCAGTACTTC. Protein sequence: CASSVGGAGDTYEQYF.